This is a list of T cell receptor beta chains from one sample in a study of blood T cell repertoires in COVID-19. Data came from immunoSEQ multiplex PCR; TCRdb stores just in-frame clones and leaves some out. The sample records approximately 250,000 clones, roughly 84% being singletons. Sample: peripheral blood. The receptors originated from a woman aged 40 to 50 who had recovered from COVID-19. The CDR3 runs from the conserved cysteine through the conserved F or W. Each record gives: clone size, V gene, CDR3 protein. Rows give clone size only sometimes, using once, few, many, or a class for an expanded clone.

>NA|TRBV6-5
CASSYSSGGYGYTF
>NA|TRBV2
CASIRDRDHEQYF
>once|TRBV20-1
CSASRDGAWGGNTIYF
>few|TRBV6-5
CASRGQGPGNTIYF
>NA|TRBV19
CASTPGTGPSPLHF
>NA|TRBV5-6
CASSHILRTGSIHTDTQYF
>NA|TRBV2
CASIMGRDQPQHF
>NA|TRBV21-1
CASSRNTGGNSNQPQHF
>NA|TRBV15
CATSREGQGAENEQYF
>NA|TRBV12-3/TRBV12-4
CASKVGARYEQYF
>NA|TRBV11-3
CASSFMDSEQYF
>NA|TRBV5-1
CASSLAAGSGNTIYF
>once|TRBV7-2
CASSLVGAANYGYTF
>NA|TRBV28
CASDGLGQLANTGELFF
>NA|TRBV11-2
CASSFHIRSEAFF
>NA|TRBV11-2
CANQPGAGELFF
>NA|TRBV11-1
CASSLAGRQETQYF
>NA|TRBV11-3
CASSPSGTGGRELFF
>NA|TRBV28
CASSWDRAGYTF
>NA|TRBV7-9
CASSLVTGGFSYEQYF
>NA|TRBV6-1
CASSERGRIYGYTF
>NA|TRBV5-5
CASTDRPGSNQPQHF
>NA|TRBV24-1
CATSAATGHLYEQYF
>NA|TRBV19
CASSIEVNRVSVAEAFF
>NA|TRBV5-1
CASSFTSSSADTQYF
>NA|TRBV6-1
CASSDPGTAYTGELFF
>NA|TRBV5-1
CASSWSGGDRETQYF
>NA|TRBV4-1
CASSQSGAGDTEAFF
>NA|TRBV2
CASATGQGNIQYF
>NA|TRBV30
CAWSSSHYEQYF
>NA|TRBV28
CASSRSGQGANEQFF
>NA|TRBV2
CASSYSVEQYF
>NA|TRBV6-5
CASSLSVYMNTEAFF
>NA|TRBV7-8
CASSPMNEQFF
>NA|TRBV27
CASSPETRGKETQYF
>few|TRBV5-1
CASRLNTEAFF